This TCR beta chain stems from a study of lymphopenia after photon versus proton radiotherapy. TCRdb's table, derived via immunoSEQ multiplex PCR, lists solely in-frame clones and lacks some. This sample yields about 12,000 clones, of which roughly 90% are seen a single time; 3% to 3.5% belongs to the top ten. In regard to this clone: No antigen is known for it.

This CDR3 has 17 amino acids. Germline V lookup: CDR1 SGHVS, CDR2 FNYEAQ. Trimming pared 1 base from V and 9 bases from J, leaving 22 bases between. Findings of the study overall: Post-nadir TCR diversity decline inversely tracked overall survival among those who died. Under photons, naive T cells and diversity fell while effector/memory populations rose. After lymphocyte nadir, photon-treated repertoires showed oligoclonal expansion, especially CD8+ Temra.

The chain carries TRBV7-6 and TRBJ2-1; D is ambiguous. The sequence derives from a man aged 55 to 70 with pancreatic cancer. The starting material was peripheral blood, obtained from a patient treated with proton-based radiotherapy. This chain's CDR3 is CASSLGSSGTSVGEQFF. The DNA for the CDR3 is TGTGCCAGCAGCTTAGGCTCATCCGGCACATCCGTGGGTGAGCAGTTCTTC.